This is a list of T cell receptor beta chains from one sample in a study of blood T cell repertoires in COVID-19. The assay was immunoSEQ multiplex PCR, and TCRdb's table has in-frame clones only and misses some. Among about 300,000 clones listed, roughly 89% were seen once. The sample comprised PBMCs or T cells enriched from blood (not recorded which). The receptors were gathered from a man aged 55 to 70 who had recovered from COVID-19. CDR3s include the opening cysteine and the closing phenylalanine or tryptophan. The D gene is left open where the match is weak. Only some rows state a clone size, as once, few, many or a class for expanded clones.

CDR3nt: TGTGCCAGCTCACCCACAGCGGGAGAAGGTTACGAGCAGTACTTC
CDR3aa: CASSPTAGEGYEQYF
abundance: NA
j_gene: TRBJ2-7
d_gene: TRBD2
v_gene: TRBV18

CDR3nt: TGTGCCAGCAGTGAAGTCGGTGGCTATGGCTACACCTTC
CDR3aa: CASSEVGGYGYTF
abundance: few
j_gene: TRBJ1-2
d_gene: NA
v_gene: TRBV6-1

CDR3nt: TGTGCCAGCAGCTTAGGGAGGGCTGGAAACACCATATATTTT
CDR3aa: CASSLGRAGNTIYF
abundance: NA
j_gene: TRBJ1-3
d_gene: NA
v_gene: TRBV7-2

CDR3nt: TGTGCCAGCAGCGACACAGGGCCGGGGAATTCACCCCTCCACTTT
CDR3aa: CASSDTGPGNSPLHF
abundance: NA
j_gene: TRBJ1-6
d_gene: NA
v_gene: TRBV7-9

CDR3nt: TGTGCCAGCTCACCCCCCGGCGGTGAGCAGTTCTTC
CDR3aa: CASSPPGGEQFF
abundance: NA
j_gene: TRBJ2-1
d_gene: NA
v_gene: TRBV18

CDR3nt: TGCGCCAGCAGTGCGGGGTACAGGGGGTTGAATGAAAAACTGTTTTTT
CDR3aa: CASSAGYRGLNEKLFF
abundance: NA
j_gene: TRBJ1-4
d_gene: TRBD1
v_gene: TRBV5-1

CDR3nt: TGTGCCAGCAGACGGACTAGCGGGTCCCTTTACAATGAGCAGTTCTTC
CDR3aa: CASRRTSGSLYNEQFF
abundance: NA
j_gene: TRBJ2-1
d_gene: TRBD2
v_gene: TRBV2

CDR3nt: TGTGCCAGCTCACCCACGGGGGGCAATCAGCCCCAGCATTTT
CDR3aa: CASSPTGGNQPQHF
abundance: NA
j_gene: TRBJ1-5
d_gene: NA
v_gene: TRBV18

CDR3nt: TGCGCCAGCAGCTTTAATCCAGGACGGGGATTAGGAGGGGCCAACGTCCTGACTTTC
CDR3aa: CASSFNPGRGLGGANVLTF
abundance: NA
j_gene: TRBJ2-6
d_gene: NA
v_gene: TRBV5-6

CDR3nt: TGTGCCAGCAGCCCCAAAGCCCGGACAGCTCAAGAGACCCAGTACTTC
CDR3aa: CASSPKARTAQETQYF
abundance: NA
j_gene: TRBJ2-5
d_gene: NA
v_gene: TRBV7-3

CDR3nt: TGTGCCACCAGTGTACAGGGGGCTTATGGGGCCAACGTCCTGACTTTC
CDR3aa: CATSVQGAYGANVLTF
abundance: NA
j_gene: TRBJ2-6
d_gene: TRBD1
v_gene: TRBV24-1

CDR3nt: TGCAGCGTTCAGACAGGGGAAGCTTTCTTT
CDR3aa: CSVQTGEAFF
abundance: NA
j_gene: TRBJ1-1
d_gene: TRBD1
v_gene: TRBV29-1

CDR3nt: TGTGCCAGCAGTCCCCTTCGGGAAAAACTGTTTTTT
CDR3aa: CASSPLREKLFF
abundance: NA
j_gene: TRBJ1-4
d_gene: NA
v_gene: TRBV28

CDR3nt: TGCGCCAGCAGCTCCGCAGACAGGGGTCCCCGCTATGGCTACACCTTC
CDR3aa: CASSSADRGPRYGYTF
abundance: once
j_gene: TRBJ1-2
d_gene: TRBD1
v_gene: TRBV5-1

CDR3nt: TGTGCCAGCAGTTCACCCGCCTATGGTGGCTATGGCTACACCTTC
CDR3aa: CASSSPAYGGYGYTF
abundance: once
j_gene: TRBJ1-2
d_gene: NA
v_gene: TRBV28

CDR3nt: TGTGCCAGCCGATCTAGGCAGGGCCAGCCCCAGCATTTT
CDR3aa: CASRSRQGQPQHF
abundance: NA
j_gene: TRBJ1-5
d_gene: NA
v_gene: TRBV28

CDR3nt: TGTGCCAGCAGTTTCTACAGGGGCACTGAAGCTTTCTTT
CDR3aa: CASSFYRGTEAFF
abundance: NA
j_gene: TRBJ1-1
d_gene: TRBD1
v_gene: TRBV12-3/TRBV12-4

CDR3nt: TGTGCCACCAGTGATCCGCTATACAATGAGCAGTTCTTC
CDR3aa: CATSDPLYNEQFF
abundance: NA
j_gene: TRBJ2-1
d_gene: NA
v_gene: TRBV24-1

CDR3nt: TGTGCCAGCAGCGTCCAGGGGTCCCTGGGGAATGAGCAGTTCTTC
CDR3aa: CASSVQGSLGNEQFF
abundance: NA
j_gene: TRBJ2-1
d_gene: NA
v_gene: TRBV7-3

CDR3nt: TGTGCCAGCAGCGTAGGGGTAGCGGGAGGGCCTCACCGACCAGATACGCAGTATTTT
CDR3aa: CASSVGVAGGPHRPDTQYF
abundance: NA
j_gene: TRBJ2-3
d_gene: TRBD2
v_gene: TRBV9

CDR3nt: TGTGCCAGCAGCCAAAAGGACAGTTACTTCAATCAGCCCCAGCATTTT
CDR3aa: CASSQKDSYFNQPQHF
abundance: NA
j_gene: TRBJ1-5
d_gene: NA
v_gene: TRBV2

CDR3nt: TGTGCCAGCAGCCTCGGGTGGCAGTTTGGCCGTAGCAATCAGCCCCAGCATTTT
CDR3aa: CASSLGWQFGRSNQPQHF
abundance: NA
j_gene: TRBJ1-5
d_gene: NA
v_gene: TRBV5-6

CDR3nt: TGCGCCAGCAGCCCGCAGATCTCGCCCTGGACTACGCCCTTATGGGTTTTAGGTGAAGCTTTCTTT
CDR3aa: CASSPQISPWTTPLWVLGEAFF
abundance: once
j_gene: TRBJ1-1
d_gene: NA
v_gene: TRBV23-1

CDR3nt: TGTGCCAGCAGCTTAGTGGGAGGGAACACTGAAGCTTTCTTT
CDR3aa: CASSLVGGNTEAFF
abundance: NA
j_gene: TRBJ1-1
d_gene: NA
v_gene: TRBV7-2

CDR3nt: TGTGCCAGCAGTTTATACGGTAGCAATCAGCCCCAGCATTTT
CDR3aa: CASSLYGSNQPQHF
abundance: NA
j_gene: TRBJ1-5
d_gene: NA
v_gene: TRBV28

CDR3nt: TGTGCCACTAGACCGAAGGGGCGTGGGACCGGGGAGCTGTTTTTT
CDR3aa: CATRPKGRGTGELFF
abundance: few
j_gene: TRBJ2-2
d_gene: NA
v_gene: TRBV19

CDR3nt: TGTGCCAGCAGCTTAGAACGACAGGGAGGAAATGGCTACACCTTC
CDR3aa: CASSLERQGGNGYTF
abundance: NA
j_gene: TRBJ1-2
d_gene: TRBD1
v_gene: TRBV11-3

CDR3nt: TGTGCCAGCAGCCAAACCGGGACAGGCGGTCCTGAGCAGTTCTTC
CDR3aa: CASSQTGTGGPEQFF
abundance: NA
j_gene: TRBJ2-1
d_gene: TRBD1
v_gene: TRBV3-1/TRBV3-2

CDR3nt: TGTGCCAGCAGCCCCCCGGGGATGAACACTGAAGCTTTCTTT
CDR3aa: CASSPPGMNTEAFF
abundance: few
j_gene: TRBJ1-1
d_gene: NA
v_gene: TRBV14

CDR3nt: TGTGCCAGCAGTATCCCCGTAAACAGTCAAGAGACCCAGTACTTC
CDR3aa: CASSIPVNSQETQYF
abundance: once
j_gene: TRBJ2-5
d_gene: NA
v_gene: TRBV6-5

CDR3nt: TGTGCCACCTCCACTCCTCGGGGGGTCACCAAAAACATTCAGTACTTC
CDR3aa: CATSTPRGVTKNIQYF
abundance: once
j_gene: TRBJ2-4
d_gene: TRBD2
v_gene: TRBV25-1

CDR3nt: TGTGCCAGTAGCACAGACAGGGTGGCGAACACTGAAGCTTTCTTT
CDR3aa: CASSTDRVANTEAFF
abundance: NA
j_gene: TRBJ1-1
d_gene: TRBD1
v_gene: TRBV19

CDR3nt: TGTGCCAGTAGTATAGTCGTCCGGGGAGAAGCTTTCTTT
CDR3aa: CASSIVVRGEAFF
abundance: few
j_gene: TRBJ1-1
d_gene: NA
v_gene: TRBV19